This TCR delta chain was observed in a study of gamma-delta T cells after stem cell transplantation. This clone has more than one count but fewer than ten. TCRdb assigns this DNA the protein of a much larger clone, which departs from its translation at residue 9; this likely reflects a read error, and the protein shown comes from translating the DNA. TCRdb redid clone calling on the RT-PCR reads using CATT. The sample includes about 2,600 delta-chain clones, around 2.7% seen only once; the top ten take roughly 50%. The CDR3 spans 15 residues. Germline loops: CDR1 GEAIGNYY, CDR2 EKD. This clonotype was sampled from a human donor. It is not recorded whose cells these are; they may come from a transplant donor. Material: gamma-delta T cells. The gene calls are TRDV2 and TRDJ2, with D maybe TRDD3 (5 bases). The CDR3 sequence: CACDTVGAFTAQLFF. CDR3 DNA sequence: TGTGCCTGTGACACGGTTGGGGCTTTTACAGCACAACTCTTCTTT.